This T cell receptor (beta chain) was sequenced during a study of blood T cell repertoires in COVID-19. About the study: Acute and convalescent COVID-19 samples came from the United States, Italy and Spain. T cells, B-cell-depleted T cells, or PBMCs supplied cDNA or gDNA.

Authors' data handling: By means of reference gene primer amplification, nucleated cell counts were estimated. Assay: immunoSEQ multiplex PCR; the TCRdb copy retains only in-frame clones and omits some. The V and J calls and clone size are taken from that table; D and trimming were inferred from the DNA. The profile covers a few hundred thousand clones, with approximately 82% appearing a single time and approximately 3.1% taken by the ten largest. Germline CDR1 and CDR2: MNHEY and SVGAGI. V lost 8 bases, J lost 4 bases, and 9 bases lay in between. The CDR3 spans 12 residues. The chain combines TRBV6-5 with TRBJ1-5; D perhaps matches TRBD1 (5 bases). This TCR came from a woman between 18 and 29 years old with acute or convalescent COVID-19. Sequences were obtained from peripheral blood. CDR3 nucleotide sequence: TGTGCCAGCGGACACCAGAATCAGCCCCAGCATTTT. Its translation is CASGHQNQPQHF.